A selection of T cell receptor beta chains follows, all from one sample in a study of human T cells and chemical hapten exposure. TCRdb recomputed calls from the RACE reads with MiXCR, one row per CDR3 protein. The sample shows some 350,000 distinct CDR3 sequences, about 6.9% of them seen only once. The starting material was whole blood, obtained in connection with sensitization to the hapten diphenylcyclopropenone (DPC). These receptors were taken from a woman under 30 with alopecia areata. Some clones in this sample may be carry-over from other donors' samples. CDR3s include the opening cysteine and the closing phenylalanine or tryptophan. The D gene is left open where the match is weak. The listing skips clone size in some rows; elsewhere it reads once, few, many or a size class.

j_call,clone_size,d_call,cdr3_length,v_call,cdr3_nt,cdr3_aa
TRBJ2-7,-,-,11,TRBV7-6,TGTGCCAACAGCTCCTGGAGTGAGCAGTACTTC,CANSSWSEQYF
TRBJ2-1,many,-,13,TRBV20-1,TGCAGTGCTAGCGGCAGCTCCTACAATGAGCAGTTCTTC,CSASGSSYNEQFF
TRBJ2-2,many,-,14,TRBV27,TGTGCCAGCAGTCAAAGACGGATGTCGGGGGAGCTGTTTTTT,CASSQRRMSGELFF
TRBJ2-7,few,-,13,TRBV3-1,TGTGCCAGCAGCCGGCGACGGTCCTACGAGCAGTACTTC,CASSRRRSYEQYF
TRBJ1-1,few,TRBD1,14,TRBV18,TGTGCCAGCTCACCACCGGGACAGTACACTGAAGCTTTCTTT,CASSPPGQYTEAFF
TRBJ2-3,many,TRBD2,17,TRBV10-3,TGTGCCATCAGTAGCCGGTCAGTCGGCGGGGGAGGAGATACGCAGTATTTT,CAISSRSVGGGGDTQYF
TRBJ1-2,-,TRBD1,15,TRBV3-1,TGTGCCAGCAGCCAACAGACAGGGGCGGCCTATGGCTACACCTTC,CASSQQTGAAYGYTF
TRBJ1-2,-,-,14,TRBV12-3/TRBV12-4,TGTGCCAGCACCCCAGCCGGGTTTAACTATAGCTACACCTTC,CASTPAGFNYSYTF
TRBJ1-1,many,TRBD1,16,TRBV4-2,TGTGCCAGCAGCCCTTCCCGTCGACAGGGTGGCACTGAAGCTTTCTTT,CASSPSRRQGGTEAFF
TRBJ2-2,many,TRBD1,15,TRBV12-3/TRBV12-4,TGTGCCAGCAGTGACAGGGGTGCTGGTCCCGGGGAGCTGTTTTTT,CASSDRGAGPGELFF
TRBJ2-5,few,-,16,TRBV24-1,TGTGCCACCAGTGCCTTGGCGAGCTCGCACCAAGAGACCCAGTACTTC,CATSALASSHQETQYF
TRBJ1-2,many,TRBD1,13,TRBV7-3,TGTGCCAGCAGTCAAACAGGGGTGGTTGGCTACACCTTC,CASSQTGVVGYTF
TRBJ2-4,few,-,15,TRBV28,TGTGCCAGCAGCCCTACGACAGTAGCCAAAAACATTCAGTACTTC,CASSPTTVAKNIQYF
TRBJ2-3,few,-,17,TRBV2,TGTGCCAGCAAGCTTACGTCAGGGAGCCTTAGCACAGATACGCAGTATTTT,CASKLTSGSLSTDTQYF
TRBJ2-7,-,-,11,TRBV29-1,TGCAGCGTTGAAACCATAGGAGAACGGTACTTC,CSVETIGERYF
TRBJ1-6,many,-,16,TRBV6-6,TGTGCCAGCAGTTACGATTTAGTCGGGGAAAATTCACCCCTCCACTTT,CASSYDLVGENSPLHF
TRBJ2-5,few,-,15,TRBV5-1,TGCGCCAGCAGCTTGCAGGGGCGCAAGGAAGAGACCCAGTACTTC,CASSLQGRKEETQYF
TRBJ2-3,-,-,12,TRBV12-3/TRBV12-4,TGTGCCAGCAGCACAGGCGACGGTACGCAGTATTTT,CASSTGDGTQYF
TRBJ2-7,-,-,11,TRBV6-1,TGTGCCAGCAGTGGAGCCTACGAGCAGTACTTC,CASSGAYEQYF
TRBJ1-6,many,TRBD1,18,TRBV7-2,TGTGCCAGCAGCACTAGGACAGGCGATGGGTCCTATAATTCACCCCTCCACTTT,CASSTRTGDGSYNSPLHF
TRBJ2-5,few,-,13,TRBV7-2,TGTGCCAGCAGCGCACCCGTTAAAGAGACCCAGTACTTC,CASSAPVKETQYF
TRBJ2-4,many,-,19,TRBV10-3,TGTGCCATCAGTGAGTCGAGTCGGGCACAGGCCATAGCCAAAAACATTCAGTACTTC,CAISESSRAQAIAKNIQYF
TRBJ2-3,-,-,16,TRBV14,TGTGCCAGCAGCCAAGATCAAGGACAAGGCACAGATACGCAGTATTTT,CASSQDQGQGTDTQYF
TRBJ1-3,many,-,15,TRBV3-1,TGTGCCAGCAGCCGATACGCCGGGACCAAAAGTACCATATATTTT,CASSRYAGTKSTIYF
TRBJ2-7,many,-,14,TRBV27,TGTGCCAGCAGTTTAGATTGGGCGGTGGACGAGCAGTACTTC,CASSLDWAVDEQYF
TRBJ1-5,many,TRBD1,14,TRBV6-2/TRBV6-3,TGTGCCAGCAGTACAGGGGGAAGGGATCAGCCCCAGCATTTT,CASSTGGRDQPQHF
TRBJ2-3,few,TRBD2,14,TRBV20-1,TGCAGTGTTGCTGAGCGGGGGTCGACAGATACGCAGTATTTT,CSVAERGSTDTQYF
TRBJ1-5,-,TRBD1,17,TRBV6-5,TGTGCCAGCAGTACGGCCCTGGACAGGGAGGGAGACCAGCCCCAGCATTTT,CASSTALDREGDQPQHF
TRBJ2-3,many,-,15,TRBV10-3,TGTGCCATCAGTGAGACTCCGTCGACCACAGATACGCAGTATTTT,CAISETPSTTDTQYF
TRBJ2-6,few,-,15,TRBV2,TGTGCCAGCAGTGAAAGGCGCTCTGGGGCCAACGTCCTGACTTTC,CASSERRSGANVLTF
TRBJ2-3,many,-,12,TRBV2,TGTGCCAGCATGCCTTCCTCAAGGACGCAGTATTTT,CASMPSSRTQYF
TRBJ2-3,few,-,15,TRBV6-4,TGTGCCAGCACCGACGGGGGTTTCGGTGCAGATACGCAGTATTTT,CASTDGGFGADTQYF
TRBJ1-1,many,-,13,TRBV12-3/TRBV12-4,TGTGCCAGCAGCCCCAAGGGGAACACTGAAGCTTTCTTT,CASSPKGNTEAFF
TRBJ1-1,many,TRBD1,16,TRBV4-3,TGCGCCAGCAGCCAAGCAGGGGGCGGTCGGTCCACTGAAGCTTTCTTT,CASSQAGGGRSTEAFF
TRBJ2-2,few,-,16,TRBV6-5,TGTGCCAGCAATTCCCTGGGCGCCGTGAACACCGGGGAGCTGTTTTTT,CASNSLGAVNTGELFF
TRBJ2-2,-,TRBD1,17,TRBV18,TGTGCCAGCTCACCGATCGCCGGGACAGGGGGAGAAGGGGAGCTGTTTTTT,CASSPIAGTGGEGELFF
TRBJ1-2,many,-,14,TRBV18,TGTGCCAGCTCACCATCCTCAGGGAACTATGGCTACACCTTC,CASSPSSGNYGYTF
TRBJ2-7,-,-,14,TRBV2,TGTGCCAGCAGGGGACGGCAGGGTGACTACGAGCAGTACTTC,CASRGRQGDYEQYF
TRBJ1-5,-,TRBD1,17,TRBV7-9,TGTGCCAGCAGCTTAGAGGGCAGGGGGCCTGGCAATCAGCCCCAGCATTTT,CASSLEGRGPGNQPQHF
TRBJ1-6,many,TRBD1,16,TRBV5-1,TGCGCCAGCAGCCCGACGGCCGGGACAGATAATTCACCCCTCCACTTT,CASSPTAGTDNSPLHF
TRBJ2-7,few,-,13,TRBV20-1,TGCAGTGCCGGCGACTCCGCCGCCTACGAGCAGTACTTC,CSAGDSAAYEQYF
TRBJ2-6,few,-,17,TRBV12-3/TRBV12-4,TGTGCCAGCAGTTTATCCCCGTCGGCAACTGGGGCCAACGTCCTGACTTTC,CASSLSPSATGANVLTF
TRBJ1-5,-,-,14,TRBV7-2,TGTGCCAGCAGCTTACCGGGACCCCTTTCGCCCCAGCATTTT,CASSLPGPLSPQHF
TRBJ1-5,-,-,14,TRBV3-1,TGTGCCAGCAGCCAAAGACATGGAAATCAGCCCCAGCATTTT,CASSQRHGNQPQHF
TRBJ2-7,few,-,13,TRBV7-9,TGTGCCAGCAGCTTAGGTTTAGGGGACGAGCAGTACTTC,CASSLGLGDEQYF
TRBJ1-1,many,TRBD1,14,TRBV6-2/TRBV6-3,TGTGCCAGCGTGGTTGGGACAGTGAACACTGAAGCTTTCTTT,CASVVGTVNTEAFF
TRBJ1-3,many,-,15,TRBV6-5,TGTGCCAGCAGTTACACTGGAGACTCTGGAAACACCATATATTTT,CASSYTGDSGNTIYF
TRBJ2-1,-,-,14,TRBV6-1,TGTGCCAGCAGGGATGCAGGGGGAGGAGATGAGCAGTTCTTC,CASRDAGGGDEQFF
TRBJ1-2,-,-,15,TRBV27,TGTGCCAGCAGTTTTGAGCAGGGTGGTAACTATGGCTACACCTTC,CASSFEQGGNYGYTF
TRBJ1-2,many,TRBD1,14,TRBV3-1,TGTGCCAGCAGCCCGGACAGGGGAGGCGATGGCTACACCTTC,CASSPDRGGDGYTF
TRBJ2-2,-,-,13,TRBV3-1,TGTGCCAGCAGCCAAGAATGGCCGGGGGAGCTGTTTTTT,CASSQEWPGELFF
TRBJ2-1,few,TRBD2,15,TRBV3-1,TGTGCCAGCAGCCGGATTAGCGGGGGGCGGGATGAGCAGTTCTTC,CASSRISGGRDEQFF
TRBJ2-7,-,-,12,TRBV2,TGTGCCAGCAGGGGGCCCGGGAGAGAGCAGTACTTC,CASRGPGREQYF